The entry below describes one TCR beta chain. This clonotype was found many times. The antigen it binds to is not known. There are no base qualities to consult, and no much larger clone falls within one base. This sample's treatment or condition label indicates: allogeneic hematopoietic cell transplantation with graft depleted of TCRalphabeta T cells and CD19 B cells. The transplant recipients were children given TCRalphabeta/CD19-depleted allogeneic hematopoietic cell grafts. Library preparation was by PCR. Sequenced on an Illumina HiSeq 2500. To normalize quantification of the TCRbeta repertoire, the TCR libraries were built with molecular barcoding that relied on unique molecular identifiers. TCRdb handled the public reads itself, with Q25 trimming in fastp and clone calling in MiXCR, and kept productive beta chains. CDR3 protein sequences are deduplicated, and each keeps its most common genes and DNA. This sample lists 190,000 or so distinct CDR3 sequences; approximately 6.8% were detected once. Under 5% of the sample is held by the ten biggest clonotypes.

The sample originates from a study of T-cell reconstitution after alpha-beta-depleted transplantation in children (dated by TCRdb to the mid-2010s). Context from the whole study: Using TCR repertoire profiling, the study followed T-cell immune reconstitution in a quantitative way in children after TCRalphabeta/CD19-depleted allogeneic hematopoietic cell transplantation. The paper as a whole reports these results and caveats: The apparently early recovery of alphabetaT-cell counts about two months after transplant reportedly depended on only several hundred rapidly expanded clones that came from non-depleted graft cells. The frequencies of hyperexpanded clones fell over the following months, and after one year, T-cell counts and TCRbeta diversity were mostly attributed to newly produced T cells. In some patients, high TCRbeta diversity at day 60 was attributed to recipient T cells and intrathymic progenitors that had survived conditioning.

From cysteine to phenylalanine, the CDR3 is 16 amino acids long. Only CDR3 DNA remains: 48 bases, in frame from the first base. CDR1 and CDR2 (LGHNA, YNFKEQ) derive from the germline V gene. V lost 1 base and J lost 4 bases; the stretch between them is 14 bases long. This TCR came from a girl under three years old with combined immunodeficiency, due to receive a stem cell transplant. The chain uses TRBV4-2 and TRBJ1-5, and the D gene may be TRBD1, 5 bases matching. This material consisted of PBMCs, taken before TCRalphabeta/CD19-depleted stem cell transplant. The CDR3 here reads CASSQGEGEENQPQHF. The DNA sequence is given as TGTGCCAGCAGCCAAGGCGAAGGGGAAGAGAATCAGCCCCAGCATTTT.